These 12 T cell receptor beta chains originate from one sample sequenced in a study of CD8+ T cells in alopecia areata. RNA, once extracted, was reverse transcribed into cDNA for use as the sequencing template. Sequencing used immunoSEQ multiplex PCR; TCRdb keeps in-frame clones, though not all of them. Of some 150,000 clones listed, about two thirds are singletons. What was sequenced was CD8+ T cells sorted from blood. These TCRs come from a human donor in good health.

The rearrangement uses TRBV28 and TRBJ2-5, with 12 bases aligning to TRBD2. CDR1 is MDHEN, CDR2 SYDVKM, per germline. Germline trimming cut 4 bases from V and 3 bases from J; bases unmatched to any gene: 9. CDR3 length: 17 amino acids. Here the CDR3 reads CASSWASGRADKETQYF. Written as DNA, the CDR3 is TGTGCCAGCAGTTGGGCTAGCGGGAGGGCCGATAAAGAGACCCAGTACTTC.

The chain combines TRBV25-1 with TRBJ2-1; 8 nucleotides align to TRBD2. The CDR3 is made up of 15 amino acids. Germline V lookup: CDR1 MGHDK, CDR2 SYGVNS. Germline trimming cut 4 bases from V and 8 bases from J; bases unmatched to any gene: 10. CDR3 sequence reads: CASSVSGLGLYEQFF. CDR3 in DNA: TGTGCCAGCAGTGTGTCGGGACTAGGTTTATATGAGCAGTTCTTC.

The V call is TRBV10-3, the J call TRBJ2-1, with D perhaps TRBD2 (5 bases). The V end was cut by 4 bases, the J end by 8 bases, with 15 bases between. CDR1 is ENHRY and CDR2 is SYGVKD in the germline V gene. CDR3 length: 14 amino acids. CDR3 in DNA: TGTGCCATCAGTGGGGAGCGGCCCTTCGATGAGCAGTTCTTC. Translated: CAISGERPFDEQFF.

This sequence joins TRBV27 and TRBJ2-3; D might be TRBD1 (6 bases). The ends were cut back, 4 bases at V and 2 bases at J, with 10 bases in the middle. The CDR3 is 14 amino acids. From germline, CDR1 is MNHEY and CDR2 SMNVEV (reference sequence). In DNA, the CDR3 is TGTGCCAGCAGTTCGACAGGATACACAGATACGCAGTATTTT. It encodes CASSSTGYTDTQYF.

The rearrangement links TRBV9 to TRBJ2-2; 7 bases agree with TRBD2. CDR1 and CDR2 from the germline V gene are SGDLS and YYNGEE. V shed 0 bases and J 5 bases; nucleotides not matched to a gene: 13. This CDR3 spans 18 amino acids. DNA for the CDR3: TGTGCCAGCAGCGTAGGGCTTCCGGAGCGGGGAGAGACCGGGGAGCTGTTTTTT. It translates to CASSVGLPERGETGELFF.

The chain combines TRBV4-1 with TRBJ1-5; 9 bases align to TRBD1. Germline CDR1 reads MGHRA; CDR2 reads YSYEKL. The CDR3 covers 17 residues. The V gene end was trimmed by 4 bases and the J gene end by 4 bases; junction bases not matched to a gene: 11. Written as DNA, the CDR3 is TGCGCCAGCAGCCTAACCTCCCGGGACAGGGTTAATCAGCCCCAGCATTTT. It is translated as CASSLTSRDRVNQPQHF.

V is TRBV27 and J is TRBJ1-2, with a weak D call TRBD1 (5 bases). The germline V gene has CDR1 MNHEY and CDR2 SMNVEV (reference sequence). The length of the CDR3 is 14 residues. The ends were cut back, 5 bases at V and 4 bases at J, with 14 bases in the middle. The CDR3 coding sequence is TGTGCCAGCAGTCCCGGCGGGGGGTTCTATGGCTACACCTTC. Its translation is CASSPGGGFYGYTF.

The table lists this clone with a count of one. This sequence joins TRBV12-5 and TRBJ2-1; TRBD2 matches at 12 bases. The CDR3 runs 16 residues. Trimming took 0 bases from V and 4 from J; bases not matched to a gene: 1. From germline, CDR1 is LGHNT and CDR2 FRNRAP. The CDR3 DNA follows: TGTGCTAGTGGTTTGGTAGGACTAGCGGGATACAATGAGCAGTTCTTC. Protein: CASGLVGLAGYNEQFF.

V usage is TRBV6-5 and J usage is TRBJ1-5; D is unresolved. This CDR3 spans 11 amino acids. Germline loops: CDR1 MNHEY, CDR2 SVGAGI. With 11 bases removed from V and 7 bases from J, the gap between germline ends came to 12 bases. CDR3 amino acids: CASFPKQPQHF. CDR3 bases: TGTGCCTCCTTTCCGAAACAGCCCCAGCATTTT.

The CDR3 region is CASSPGPTGSNQPQHF. DNA for the CDR3: TGCGCCAGCAGCCCGGGACCAACGGGGTCTAATCAGCCCCAGCATTTT. The V call is TRBV4-1, the J call TRBJ1-5, with a possible D match to TRBD1 (5 bases). The length of the CDR3 is 16 residues. V lost 4 bases and J 4 bases, leaving 17 bases between the germline ends. The V gene's germline CDR1 is MGHRA and CDR2 YSYEKL.

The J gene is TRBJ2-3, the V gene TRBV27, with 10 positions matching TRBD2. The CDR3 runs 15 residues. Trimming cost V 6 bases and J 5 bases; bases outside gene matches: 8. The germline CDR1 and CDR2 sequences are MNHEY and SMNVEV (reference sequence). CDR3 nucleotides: TGTGCCAGCAGGCGGCTAGCGGGAGTGGAAGATACGCAGTATTTT. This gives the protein CASRRLAGVEDTQYF.

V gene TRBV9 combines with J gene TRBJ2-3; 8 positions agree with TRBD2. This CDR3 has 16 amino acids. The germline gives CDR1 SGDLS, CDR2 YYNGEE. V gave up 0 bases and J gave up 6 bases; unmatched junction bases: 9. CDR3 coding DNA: TGTGCCAGCAGCGTAGACAGAGCGGGAGATTTGGATACGCAGTATTTT. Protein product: CASSVDRAGDLDTQYF.